This T cell receptor beta chain came from a study of Ad26.COV2.S vaccination and SARS-CoV-2 variants. Study-level background: The COV1001 Ad26.COV2.S trial arm included the donor.

Treatment described: some 20 received Ad26.COV2.S at low or high dose, single or two shots; about 5 received placebo; per-sample allocation not given. Collection of the samples took place on day 63 after the first injection of vaccine or placebo. As its vector, the vaccine had Ad26, which expressed Wuhan-strain SARS-CoV-2 spike. The germline CDR1 and CDR2 sequences are LNHNV and YYDKDF (reference sequence). The CDR3 totals 14 residues. V was shortened by 5 bases and J by 1 base, with 9 bases between the two germline ends. The protocol was immunoSEQ multiplex PCR, while the TCRdb copy is restricted to in-frame clones and leaves out a portion. Counted here are about 450,000 clones, roughly nine tenths occurring once; the ten biggest clones make up over 2%. General study findings and limits: Following vaccination, spike-specific CD8+ and CD4+ T cell responses reportedly exhibited substantial breadth.

Concerning this clone: As yet, its antigen is unknown.

The TCR comes from a person between 18 and 65 years old who received the Ad26.COV2.S COVID-19 vaccine or a placebo. This chain connects TRBV15 to TRBJ2-1, with D possibly being TRBD2 (5 bases). The starting material was peripheral blood, obtained in a trial of Ad26.COV2.S vaccine versus placebo. The CDR3 sequence is CATSASFSYNEQFF. In DNA, the CDR3 is TGTGCCACCAGCGCTAGCTTTTCCTACAATGAGCAGTTCTTC.